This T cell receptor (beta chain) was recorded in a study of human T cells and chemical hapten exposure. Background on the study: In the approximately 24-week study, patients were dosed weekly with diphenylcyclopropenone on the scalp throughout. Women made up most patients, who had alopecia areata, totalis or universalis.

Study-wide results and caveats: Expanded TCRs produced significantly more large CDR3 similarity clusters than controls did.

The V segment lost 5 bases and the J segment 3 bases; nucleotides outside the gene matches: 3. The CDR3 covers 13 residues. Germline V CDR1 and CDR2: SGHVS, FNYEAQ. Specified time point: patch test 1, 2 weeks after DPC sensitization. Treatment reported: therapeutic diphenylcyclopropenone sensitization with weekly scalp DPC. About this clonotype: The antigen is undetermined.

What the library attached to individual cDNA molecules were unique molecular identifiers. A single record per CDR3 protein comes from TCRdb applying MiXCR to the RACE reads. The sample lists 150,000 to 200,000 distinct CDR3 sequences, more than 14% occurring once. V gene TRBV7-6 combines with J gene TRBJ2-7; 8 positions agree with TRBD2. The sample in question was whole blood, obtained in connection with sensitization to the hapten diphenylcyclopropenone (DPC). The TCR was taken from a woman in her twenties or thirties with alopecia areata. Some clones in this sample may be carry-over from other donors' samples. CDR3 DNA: TGTGCCAGCAGCCGGGGGGGCTACTACGAGCAGTACTTC. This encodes CASSRGGYYEQYF.